This is a list of T cell receptor beta chains from one sample in a study of blood T cell repertoires in COVID-19. TCRdb's table, derived via immunoSEQ multiplex PCR, lists solely in-frame clones and lacks some. Of 90,000 or so clones listed, around 88% are singletons. The sequenced material came from peripheral blood. The receptor source for this set is a woman aged 55-75 years with COVID-19, enrolled during active disease. CDR3s include the opening cysteine and the closing phenylalanine or tryptophan. The D gene is left open where the match is weak. Part of the rows lack a size; the others show once, few, many or a class for expanded clones.

TRBJ2-3	NA	few	TRBV6-2/TRBV6-3	CASSYRMLGGLDTQYF	TGTGCCAGCAGTTACCGTATGCTGGGGGGATTAGATACGCAGTATTTT
TRBJ1-3	TRBD1	NA	TRBV7-9	CASSKGARGNTIYF	TGTGCCAGCAGCAAGGGGGCGCGCGGAAACACCATATATTTT
TRBJ1-2	NA	NA	TRBV19	CASSELGDTPYGYTF	TGTGCCAGTAGTGAGCTAGGGGACACTCCTTATGGCTACACCTTC
TRBJ1-4	TRBD1	NA	TRBV30	CAWTSEGSGGEKLFF	TGTGCCTGGACCTCTGAGGGATCAGGGGGTGAAAAACTGTTTTTT
TRBJ1-2	NA	NA	TRBV28	CATSGLGYGYTF	TGTGCCACCTCAGGACTGGGCTATGGCTACACCTTC
TRBJ1-4	TRBD1	NA	TRBV7-9	CASSPGQGAGANEKLFF	TGTGCCAGCAGTCCAGGACAGGGGGCGGGAGCTAATGAAAAACTGTTTTTT
TRBJ1-2	TRBD1	NA	TRBV7-3	CASSPKTGDGYTF	TGTGCCAGCAGCCCCAAGACAGGGGATGGCTACACCTTC
TRBJ1-1	TRBD1	NA	TRBV6-2/TRBV6-3	CASSDNRQGLRDTEAFF	TGTGCCAGCAGTGACAACCGACAGGGCCTTAGAGACACTGAAGCTTTCTTT
TRBJ1-5	NA	NA	TRBV19	CASSMVGGMVQPQHF	TGTGCCAGTAGTATGGTTGGAGGGATGGTTCAGCCCCAGCATTTT
TRBJ2-7	NA	NA	TRBV28	CASSLQGPSAEQYF	TGTGCCAGCAGTTTACAGGGTCCGTCAGCCGAGCAGTACTTC
TRBJ2-5	TRBD1	NA	TRBV2	CASRPGQGAETQYF	TGTGCCAGCAGGCCGGGACAGGGGGCAGAGACCCAGTACTTC
TRBJ2-7	NA	NA	TRBV29-1	CSVEKGGSEQYF	TGCAGCGTTGAAAAGGGGGGGAGCGAGCAGTACTTC
TRBJ2-6	NA	NA	TRBV28	CASSFAVAAGLLTGANVLTF	TGTGCCAGCAGTTTCGCAGTGGCGGCAGGGTTATTGACTGGGGCCAACGTCCTGACTTTC
TRBJ2-1	NA	NA	TRBV5-1	CASSPTDNEQFF	TGCGCCAGCAGCCCGACAGACAATGAGCAGTTCTTC
TRBJ2-1	NA	NA	TRBV5-1	CASSPGGTYNEQFF	TGCGCCAGCAGCCCTGGAGGGACTTACAATGAGCAGTTCTTC
TRBJ2-5	NA	NA	TRBV21-1	CASSNHERGMWMETQYF	TGTGCCAGCAGCAACCACGAGCGGGGGATGTGGATGGAGACCCAGTACTTC
TRBJ2-2	NA	NA	TRBV18	CASSPLGHLNTGELFF	TGTGCCAGCTCACCACTAGGACACCTGAACACCGGGGAGCTGTTTTTT
TRBJ1-2	TRBD1	NA	TRBV9	CASSSRGTGNYGYTF	TGTGCCAGCAGCTCTAGAGGGACAGGCAACTATGGCTACACCTTC
TRBJ2-3	NA	NA	TRBV6-5	CASSFGPGTDTQYF	TGTGCCAGCAGTTTCGGACCGGGAACAGATACGCAGTATTTT
TRBJ2-2	NA	NA	TRBV10-3	CAMSSTNTGELFF	TGTGCCATGTCCAGTACGAACACCGGGGAGCTGTTTTTT
TRBJ2-3	NA	NA	TRBV5-1	CASSLARDFKTDTQYF	TGCGCCAGCAGCTTGGCCCGGGACTTCAAGACAGATACGCAGTATTTT
TRBJ1-3	NA	few	TRBV10-3	CAISEAGFSGNTIYF	TGTGCCATCAGTGAGGCAGGGTTCTCTGGAAACACCATATATTTT
TRBJ2-3	TRBD2	NA	TRBV9	CASSEHSGGAFPVVQYF	TGTGCCAGCAGCGAGCATAGCGGGGGGGCCTTTCCTGTGGTGCAGTATTTT
TRBJ1-1	NA	NA	TRBV7-9	CASSVTGGTNTEAFF	TGTGCCAGCAGCGTCACGGGGGGGACCAACACTGAAGCTTTCTTT
TRBJ2-7	TRBD2	NA	TRBV7-3	CASSPAGTSTDEQYF	TGTGCCAGCAGCCCTGCCGGGACTAGCACCGACGAGCAGTACTTC
TRBJ1-5	TRBD1	NA	TRBV7-2	CASSLVGTGLSGQPQHF	TGTGCCAGCAGCTTAGTCGGGACAGGGCTTTCTGGGCAGCCCCAGCATTTT
TRBJ1-4	TRBD1	NA	TRBV7-9	CASSLVGGDEKLFF	TGTGCCAGCAGCTTAGTAGGGGGCGATGAAAAACTGTTTTTT
TRBJ1-5	NA	NA	TRBV7-2	CASSFSGAQPQHF	TGTGCCAGCAGCTTCAGCGGGGCCCAGCCCCAGCATTTT
TRBJ1-2	NA	NA	TRBV30	CAWSEQNYGYTF	TGTGCCTGGAGTGAACAAAACTATGGCTACACCTTC
TRBJ2-1	TRBD1	NA	TRBV29-1	CSVGGQGSNEQFF	TGCAGCGTTGGGGGACAGGGTTCCAATGAGCAGTTCTTC
TRBJ1-1	NA	NA	TRBV6-6	CASSYNQRNTEAFF	TGTGCCAGCAGTTACAACCAGCGTAACACTGAAGCTTTCTTT
TRBJ1-5	NA	NA	TRBV5-8	CASSTWTVNQPQHF	TGTGCCAGCAGCACCTGGACAGTCAATCAGCCCCAGCATTTT
TRBJ2-1	TRBD1	NA	TRBV18	CASSPQTGTNEQFF	TGTGCCAGCTCACCCCAGACAGGGACCAATGAGCAGTTCTTC
TRBJ1-4	NA	few	TRBV28	CASSLLGAGEEKLFF	TGTGCCAGCAGTTTACTAGGGGCCGGAGAGGAAAAACTGTTTTTT
TRBJ2-3	NA	once	TRBV11-2	CASSLRYTDTQYF	TGTGCCAGCAGCTTGAGGTACACAGATACGCAGTATTTT
TRBJ2-5	TRBD1	once	TRBV14	CASSPGQTRGETQYF	TGTGCCAGCAGCCCGGGACAGACGCGAGGAGAGACCCAGTACTTC
TRBJ2-1	NA	NA	TRBV25-1	CASSEYRDNEQFF	TGTGCCAGCAGTGAATATCGGGACAATGAGCAGTTCTTC
TRBJ2-3	NA	once	TRBV9	CASSVWGGLTDTQYF	TGTGCCAGCAGCGTCTGGGGGGGCCTAACAGATACGCAGTATTTT
TRBJ2-1	NA	NA	TRBV4-1	CASSQVVPRVSSYNEQFF	TGCGCCAGCAGCCAAGTGGTTCCCCGCGTAAGCTCCTACAATGAGCAGTTCTTC
TRBJ2-3	NA	NA	TRBV6-5	CASSYGRAPGTDTQYF	TGTGCCAGCAGTTACGGGCGGGCCCCGGGCACAGATACGCAGTATTTT
TRBJ2-7	TRBD1	NA	TRBV27	CASSRLRDRGYEQYF	TGTGCCAGCAGTCGACTCCGGGACAGGGGCTACGAGCAGTACTTC